These 18 T cell receptor beta chains originate from one sample sequenced in a study of blood T cell repertoires in COVID-19. TCRdb's copy holds only in-frame clones and misses some; the assay was immunoSEQ multiplex PCR. Found here are about 87,000 clones, more than 85% of them singletons; the top ten hold 5.1%. The sequencing sample was made of peripheral blood. Every receptor here comes from a man in his forties with acute or convalescent COVID-19.

The chain is built from TRBV15 and TRBJ1-1; D is uncertain. The CDR3 extends over 15 amino acids. V was clipped by 0 bases and J by 6 bases, with 14 bases between them. In germline, CDR1 is LNHNV, CDR2 YYDKDF (reference sequence). In DNA, the CDR3 is TGTGCCACCAGCAGAGATGGCGGGGAAGGGTCTGAAGCTTTCTTT. As protein: CATSRDGGEGSEAFF.

The rearrangement uses TRBV5-4 and TRBJ2-1; maybe TRBD2 (6 bases). The ends were cut back, 4 bases at V and 5 bases at J, with 13 bases in the middle. The CDR3 totals 14 residues. Per germline, CDR1 SGHNT and CDR2 YYREEE (reference sequence). Written as DNA, the CDR3 is TGTGCCAGCAGCCTTGACGGGAGAGACAATGAGCAGTTCTTC. Residues: CASSLDGRDNEQFF.

The genes are TRBV6-2 or TRBV6-3 and TRBJ1-3, with a weak D call TRBD1 (5 bases). This CDR3 comprises 15 residues. Trimming removed 8 bases at V and 1 base at J, with 15 bases between. Germline loops: CDR1 MNHEY, CDR2 SVGEGT. The CDR3 reads CASRQGGPSGNTIYF. CDR3 bases: TGTGCCAGCCGCCAGGGAGGTCCTTCTGGAAACACCATATATTTT.

V is TRBV9 and J is TRBJ1-1; TRBD1 matches 9 bases. This CDR3 comprises 16 residues. The germline gives CDR1 SGDLS, CDR2 YYNGEE. Trimming at V came to 4 bases and at J to 1 base, leaving 8 bases not matched to a gene. The CDR3 DNA sequence: TGTGCCAGCAGCTCCCCGGGACAGGGTCGGAACACTGAAGCTTTCTTT. This translates into CASSSPGQGRNTEAFF.

This rearrangement joins TRBV6-2 or TRBV6-3 to TRBJ2-7; no firm D call. Germline V lookup: CDR1 MNHEY, CDR2 SVGEGT. V was clipped by 4 bases and J by 3 bases, with 16 bases between them. CDR3 length: 15 residues. In nucleotides, the CDR3 is TGTGCCAGCAGTTCCCCCGACCGGGTTCTCTACGAGCAGTACTTC. As protein: CASSSPDRVLYEQYF.

The rearrangement joins TRBV7-6 to TRBJ2-1; D possibly corresponds to TRBD2 (5 bases). Trimming shortened V by 0 bases and J by 9 bases, and 15 bases separated the two germline ends. Germline V lookup: CDR1 SGHVS, CDR2 FNYEAQ. CDR3 length: 15 residues. The CDR3 sequence is CASSLARPSNSEQFF. The CDR3 nucleotides are TGTGCCAGCAGCTTAGCCCGTCCTAGCAACAGTGAGCAGTTCTTC.

The chain joins TRBV19 to TRBJ1-4, with 10 nucleotides matching TRBD1. Germline V gene sequence: CDR1 LNHDA, CDR2 SQIVND (reference sequence). CDR3 length: 15 amino acids. With V trimmed by 3 bases and J by 8 bases, 6 bases remained unmatched. Written as DNA, the CDR3 is TGTGCCAGTAGTATGGGGACAGGGGTAGGCGAAAAACTGTTTTTT. Protein: CASSMGTGVGEKLFF.

The chain recombines TRBV12-3 or TRBV12-4 with TRBJ1-2, with no clear D. V lost 3 bases and J 4 bases, leaving 6 bases between the germline ends. The CDR3 totals 12 residues. CDR3 bases: TGTGCCAGCAGTTTCGAGCTCTATGGCTACACCTTC. Translating gives CASSFELYGYTF.

The V call is TRBV6-2 or TRBV6-3, the J call TRBJ2-2; maybe TRBD2 (6 bases). Germline CDR1 is MNHEY and CDR2 is SVGEGT. The CDR3 sequence is 16 residues long. V dropped 4 bases and J dropped 7 bases, with 19 bases sitting between them. The CDR3 sequence is CASSSGIAVKIGELFF. CDR3 sequence (DNA): TGTGCCAGCAGTTCGGGAATAGCGGTTAAGATCGGGGAGCTGTTTTTT.

This chain uses TRBV7-3 with TRBJ2-5, with D maybe TRBD2 (5 bases). The CDR3 runs 13 residues. Germline CDR1 reads SGHTA; CDR2 reads FQGTGA. Trimming removed 5 bases at V and 5 bases at J, with 12 bases between. CDR3 region: CASSNGGVETQYF. CDR3 bases: TGTGCCAGCAGCAACGGAGGCGTCGAGACCCAGTACTTC.

In this sample, this clone turned up a few times. The limits of the CDR3 on the DNA are not certain, so only TCRdb's listed CDR3 is given. The chain has TRBV4-3 and TRBJ2-4; TRBD1, as called in the table, went unchecked against the DNA. The CDR3 contains 13 residues when both ends are counted. Per the germline V gene, CDR1 is LGHNA and CDR2 is YSLEER. CDR3 region: CASSQGVGTGIYF.

The J gene is TRBJ1-2, the V gene TRBV5-1; D unclear. The germline V gene encodes CDR1 SGHRS and CDR2 YFSETQ. This CDR3 comprises 14 residues. Trimming removed 1 base from V and 5 bases from J, with 12 bases in between. The CDR3 region has the DNA TGCGCCAGCAGCTTGATGAGGGAGCAGTATGGCTACACCTTC. As protein: CASSLMREQYGYTF.

The chain employs TRBV4-1 and TRBJ2-7; D not resolved. The CDR3 is 16 amino acids. CDR1 MGHRA and CDR2 YSYEKL come from the germline V gene. Trimming left V 5 bases short and J 0 bases short, with 17 bases between. CDR3 loop: CASSSRLTTRSYEQYF. In DNA, the CDR3 is TGCGCCAGCAGCTCCCGCCTCACGACACGCTCCTACGAGCAGTACTTC.

The chain carries TRBV6-5 and TRBJ2-3; 8 positions match TRBD2. CDR1 and CDR2 from the germline V gene are MNHEY and SVGAGI. J was trimmed by 1 base and V by 11 bases; bases with no gene match: 8. CDR3 size: 14 residues. The CDR3 spells CAGRSGGGTDTQYF. For the CDR3, the DNA is TGTGCCGGGAGATCGGGGGGGGGCACAGATACGCAGTATTTT.

J is TRBJ2-2 and V is TRBV9; TRBD1 is a possible D gene (5 bases). From germline, CDR1 is SGDLS and CDR2 YYNGEE. V was trimmed by 0 bases and J by 4 bases, leaving 16 bases between them. This CDR3 spans 17 amino acids. The CDR3 spells CASSVAGIGVSTGELFF. The CDR3 DNA follows: TGTGCCAGCAGCGTAGCAGGAATAGGGGTGAGCACCGGGGAGCTGTTTTTT.

This clone was observed a few times. This chain joins TRBV24-1 and TRBJ1-2, with TRBD1 matching over 8 bases. The junction had 3 bases not matched to a gene; V was cut back by 4 bases and J by 6 bases. Germline loops: CDR1 KGHDR, CDR2 SFDVKD. This CDR3 region has 13 residues. The CDR3 DNA follows: TGTGCCACCAGTGACAGGGGGCGGGATGGCTACACCTTC. Translation gives CATSDRGRDGYTF.

The chain links TRBV4-3 to TRBJ2-3; 8 nucleotides agree with TRBD2. The V gene end was trimmed by 0 bases and the J gene end by 4 bases; junction bases not matched to a gene: 12. CDR3 length equals 18 residues. The germline gives CDR1 LGHNA, CDR2 YSLEER. CDR3 in amino acids: CASSQDLLAAFSADTQYF. The CDR3 DNA reads as TGCGCCAGCAGCCAAGATTTACTAGCGGCCTTTTCCGCAGATACGCAGTATTTT.

Only one count was recorded for this clone. J is TRBJ1-1 and V is TRBV5-1; D is undetermined. This CDR3 spans 14 amino acids. Trimming cost V 3 bases and J 2 bases, with 11 bases left between them. Per the germline V gene, CDR1 is SGHRS and CDR2 is YFSETQ. CDR3 nucleotides: TGCGCCAGCAGCTCCGATGGCCTTAACACTGAAGCTTTCTTT. Encoded protein: CASSSDGLNTEAFF.